A single sample is the source of the 18 T cell receptor beta chains below, sequenced in a study of siplizumab effects on memory and regulatory T cells. TCRdb keeps only in-frame clones here, not all; method: immunoSEQ multiplex PCR. The sample lists 90,000 to 140,000 clones, about 93% occurring once. What was sequenced was CD4+ T cells sorted from blood. The receptors derive from a human donor in good health.

The rearrangement uses TRBV20-1 and TRBJ1-1, with D maybe TRBD1 (5 bases). V was cut by 6 bases and J by 1 base, with 6 bases left in between. The CDR3 has 11 amino acids. Germline values: CDR1 DFQATT, CDR2 SNEGSKA (reference sequence). CDR3 region: CSAGTNTEAFF. The CDR3 DNA follows: TGCAGTGCGGGGACGAACACTGAAGCTTTCTTT.

The gene calls are TRBV5-1 and TRBJ2-5; weak D call: TRBD2 (6 bases). CDR1 SGHRS and CDR2 YFSETQ come from the germline V gene. The V gene lost 0 bases and the J gene lost 5 bases, with 11 bases spanning the gap. This CDR3 has 14 residues. The CDR3: CASSLGRGSETQYF. DNA for the CDR3: TGCGCCAGCAGCTTGGGACGGGGGTCGGAGACCCAGTACTTC.

Of note for this clone: The junction differs from germline at one of its ends, possibly a read error. This chain links TRBV7-7 with TRBJ2-5, with TRBD1 identical over 8 bases. The germline gives CDR1 SSHAT, CDR2 FNYEAQ (reference sequence). The CDR3 consists of 14 residues. The CDR3 DNA is TGTGCTAGCAGTTCACAGGGGGTAGGAGAGACCCAGTACTTC. Its translation is CASSSQGVGETQYF.

The chain recombines TRBV5-1 with TRBJ1-1; D perhaps matches TRBD1 (5 bases). This CDR3 is 13 amino acids long. V was pared by 4 bases and J by 8 bases, with 15 bases between. The V gene's germline CDR1 is SGHRS and CDR2 YFSETQ. Written as DNA, the CDR3 is TGCGCCAGCAGCCCGGGGACGGTAATGGAAGCTTTCTTT. Protein sequence: CASSPGTVMEAFF.

The chain is built from TRBV7-8 and TRBJ1-2, with D unclear. Trimming took 5 bases from V and 0 from J, leaving 13 bases between them. This CDR3 comprises 15 residues. Germline CDR1 and CDR2: SGHVS and FQNEAQ. The CDR3 DNA reads TGTGCCAGCAGCCCCGGACTGTCCTCTAACTATGGCTACACCTTC. The encoded protein is CASSPGLSSNYGYTF. Full variable domain (outside the CDR3, taken from reference TRBV7-8 and TRBJ1-2): GAGVSQSPRYKVAKRGQDVALRCDPISGHVSLFWYQQALGQGPEFLTYFQNEAQLDKSGLPSDRFFAERPEGSVSTLKIQRTQQEDSAVYLCASSPGLSSNYGYTFGSGTRLTVV.

V gene TRBV5-6 combines with J gene TRBJ2-3; D possibly corresponds to TRBD2 (5 bases). The germline gives CDR1 SGHDT, CDR2 YYEEEE. This CDR3 is 15 amino acids long. V was shortened by 3 bases and J by 4 bases, with 15 bases between the two germline ends. The CDR3 DNA reads as TGTGCCAGCAGCTCTGTGGGAGAATCCCCAGATACGCAGTATTTT. Amino acid sequence: CASSSVGESPDTQYF.

The chain carries TRBV4-2 and TRBJ1-5; TRBD1 aligns across 7 bases. V lost 0 bases, J lost 7 bases, and 9 bases stayed unmatched. The germline V gene encodes CDR1 LGHNA and CDR2 YNFKEQ. The CDR3 loop spans 16 amino acids. The CDR3 coding sequence is TGTGCCAGCAGCCAAGAAAGCAGGGGGTCGGGGCAGCCCCAGCATTTT. Translated: CASSQESRGSGQPQHF.

The rearrangement uses TRBV7-8 and TRBJ1-2, with D possibly TRBD1 on 5 matching bases. This CDR3 has 16 residues. CDR1 is SGHVS and CDR2 is FQNEAQ in the germline V gene. V gave up 5 bases and J gave up 5 bases, with 21 bases separating them. The chain's CDR3 is CASSTIRSGTEYGYTF. DNA of the CDR3: TGTGCCAGCAGCACAATAAGGTCCGGGACCGAGTATGGCTACACCTTC.

CDR3 DNA sequence: TGCGCCAGCAGCCGGACTAGCGGGAGGGACACCACACGTCGGGAGCAGTACTTC. Its translation: CASSRTSGRDTTRREQYF. The rearrangement joins TRBV4-3 to TRBJ2-7; 15 nucleotides match TRBD2. This CDR3 region has 18 residues. Trimming cost V 4 bases and J 7 bases; bases outside gene matches: 14. Germline V CDR1 and CDR2: LGHNA, YSLEER.

This chain uses TRBV7-8 with TRBJ1-2; 7 nucleotides agree with TRBD1. Germline lookup yields CDR1 SGHVS and CDR2 FQNEAQ. This CDR3 has 15 amino acids. The V gene end was trimmed by 5 bases and the J gene end by 4 bases; junction bases not matched to a gene: 10. CDR3 amino acids: CASSPLQTGPYGYTF. CDR3 bases: TGTGCCAGCAGCCCTTTACAGACAGGGCCCTATGGCTACACCTTC.

This clone was seen just once. Additional DNA sequences in this sample encode the identical CDR3. This chain joins TRBV29-1 and TRBJ2-7, with TRBD2 matching 7 bases. The CDR3 runs to 14 residues. V gave up 3 bases and J gave up 7 bases; unmatched junction bases: 12. Per germline, CDR1 SQVTM and CDR2 ANQGSEA. In nucleotides, the CDR3 is TGCAGCGTTGAGGGACCGGGGGGTCGGGGAGAGCAGTACTTC. Residues: CSVEGPGGRGEQYF.

The J gene is TRBJ2-7, the V gene TRBV2; D remains ambiguous. Germline CDR1 SNHLY, CDR2 FYNNEI. The CDR3 is made up of 12 amino acids. Trimming cost V 3 bases and J 3 bases, with 6 bases left between them. CDR3: CASSDRVYEQYF. DNA for the CDR3: TGTGCCAGCAGTGACAGAGTCTACGAGCAGTACTTC.

J is TRBJ1-6 and V is TRBV6-1; D unclear. The CDR3 contains 14 residues. Trimming took 11 bases from V and 2 from J, leaving 13 bases between them. Looked up from germline, CDR1 is MNHNS and CDR2 is SASEGT. CDR3 amino acids: CAGAVTAYNSPLHF. The CDR3 DNA sequence: TGTGCCGGCGCCGTTACGGCCTATAATTCACCCCTCCACTTT.

The CDR3 loop reads CASSQAPMGRGYTF. The CDR3 DNA is TGCGCCAGCAGCCAAGCCCCCATGGGACGGGGCTACACCTTC. This chain joins TRBV4-1 and TRBJ1-2; D might be TRBD1 (5 bases). The ends were cut back, 1 base at V and 8 bases at J, with 14 bases in the middle. CDR1 and CDR2 (germline): MGHRA, YSYEKL. The CDR3 totals 14 residues.

This clone appeared once. The V call is TRBV13, the J call TRBJ1-2; TRBD1 matches 7 bases. CDR1 is PRHDT and CDR2 is FYEKMQ in the germline V gene (reference sequence). Trimming cost V 5 bases and J 3 bases; bases outside gene matches: 9. This CDR3 spans 15 amino acids. The CDR3 protein is CASSIGMGQYYGYTF. In DNA, the CDR3 is TGTGCCAGCAGCATTGGGATGGGACAGTACTATGGCTACACCTTC.

The chain is built from TRBV4-2 and TRBJ1-4; maybe TRBD1 (6 bases). The CDR3 runs 14 residues. Germline values: CDR1 LGHNA, CDR2 YNFKEQ. V was cut by 1 base and J by 5 bases, with 8 bases left in between. The DNA of the CDR3 is TGTGCCAGCAGCCAAGGCACAGGGAATGAAAAACTGTTTTTT. It translates to CASSQGTGNEKLFF.

This CDR3 reads CASSQGSGEQYF. The DNA of the CDR3 is TGTGCCAGCAGCCAAGGCTCGGGCGAGCAGTACTTC. V gene TRBV14 combines with J gene TRBJ2-7; D remains unclear. V gave up 1 base and J gave up 6 bases, with 7 bases separating them. Germline CDR1 SGHDN, CDR2 FVKESK. There are 12 residues in the CDR3. Combining the CDR3 with reference TRBV14 and TRBJ2-7 gives the whole variable domain EAGVTQFPSHSVIEKGQTVTLRCDPISGHDNLYWYRRVMGKEIKFLLHFVKESKQDESGMPNNRFLAERTGGTYSTLKVQPAELEDSGVYFCASSQGSGEQYFGPGTRLTVT.

The J gene is TRBJ1-1, the V gene TRBV19, with D perhaps matching TRBD1 (5 bases). The V gene lost 5 bases and the J gene lost 3 bases, with 10 bases spanning the gap. The CDR3 has 13 amino acids. Germline V CDR1 and CDR2: LNHDA, SQIVND (reference sequence). The CDR3 sequence: CASSQGGDTEAFF. DNA for the CDR3: TGTGCCAGTAGTCAGGGCGGTGACACTGAAGCTTTCTTT.